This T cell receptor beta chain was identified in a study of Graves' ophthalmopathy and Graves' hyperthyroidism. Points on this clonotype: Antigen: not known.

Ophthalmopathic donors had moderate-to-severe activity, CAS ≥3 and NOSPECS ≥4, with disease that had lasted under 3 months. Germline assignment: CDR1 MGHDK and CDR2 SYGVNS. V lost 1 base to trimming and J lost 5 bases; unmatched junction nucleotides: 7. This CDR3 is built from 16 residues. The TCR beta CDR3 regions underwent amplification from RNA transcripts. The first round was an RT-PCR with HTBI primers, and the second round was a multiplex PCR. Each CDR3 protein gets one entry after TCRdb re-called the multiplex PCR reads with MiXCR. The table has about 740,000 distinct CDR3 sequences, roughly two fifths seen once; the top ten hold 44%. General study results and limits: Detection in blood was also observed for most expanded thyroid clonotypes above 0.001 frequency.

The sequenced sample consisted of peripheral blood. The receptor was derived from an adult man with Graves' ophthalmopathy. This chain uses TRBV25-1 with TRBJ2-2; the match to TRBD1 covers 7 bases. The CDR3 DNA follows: TGTGCCAGCAGTGAATTCAGGCTACAGGGGACCGGGGAGCTGTTTTTT. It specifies CASSEFRLQGTGELFF.